Below, 4 T cell receptor beta chains from the same sample are listed, as sequenced in a study of cytomegalovirus exposure and HLA in healthy donors. Researchers ran the PCR with 60 Vbeta and 13 Jbeta primers. Sequenced by immunoSEQ multiplex PCR; TCRdb stores in-frame clones only, minus some. The sample holds some 120,000 clones, more than 70% seen once. Sequenced sample: PBMCs. All receptors come from a man aged 25-45 years in good health and CMV-seronegative.

The chain carries TRBV5-1 and TRBJ1-1, with D unclear. From germline, CDR1 is SGHRS and CDR2 YFSETQ. This CDR3 contains 13 residues. Trimming removed 1 base from V and 7 bases from J, with 11 bases in between. CDR3 sequence reads: CASSLLGSYEAFF. In DNA form, the CDR3 reads TGCGCCAGCAGCTTGCTGGGCAGTTATGAAGCTTTCTTT.

The table lists this clone with a few counts. This chain links TRBV11-2 with TRBJ1-1; D not certain. CDR1 and CDR2 (germline): SGHAT, FQNNGV. The V gene lost 5 bases and the J gene lost 8 bases, with 18 bases spanning the gap. This CDR3 has 14 residues. The CDR3 region has the DNA TGTGCCAGCAGCGGACTTAGGGTAATCGCGGAAGCTTTCTTT. Its protein product is CASSGLRVIAEAFF.

This rearrangement joins TRBV9 to TRBJ2-3; D is ambiguous. The germline V gene has CDR1 SGDLS and CDR2 YYNGEE. This CDR3 is built from 12 residues. The V and J ends lost 4 bases and 0 bases respectively, with 3 bases between them. In DNA, the CDR3 is TGTGCCAGCAGCTCGAGCACAGATACGCAGTATTTT. Its translation: CASSSSTDTQYF.

The chain carries TRBV6-5 and TRBJ1-1; D is undetermined. V gave up 2 bases and J gave up 0 bases, with 10 bases separating them. The CDR3 is made up of 15 amino acids. Germline V gene sequence: CDR1 MNHEY, CDR2 SVGAGI. The CDR3 is CASSYPFYMNTEAFF. For the CDR3, the DNA is TGTGCCAGCAGTTACCCTTTTTACATGAACACTGAAGCTTTCTTT.